This T cell receptor (beta chain) was captured in a study of blood T cell repertoires in COVID-19. Germline lookup yields CDR1 SGHTA and CDR2 FQGTGA. The CDR3 spans 15 residues. V was shortened by 5 bases and J by 1 base, with 13 bases between the two germline ends. Libraries were prepared by immunoSEQ multiplex PCR; TCRdb keeps only in-frame clonotypes and omits some of them. The sample includes 200,000 to 250,000 clones, about 88% of them seen just once. The rearrangement uses TRBV7-3 and TRBJ2-3; D perhaps matches TRBD1 (6 bases). The sequence was collected from a man in his forties or fifties with COVID-19, enrolled during active disease. The sample comprised peripheral blood. The CDR3 DNA reads TGTGCCAGCAGCCCCCAGGGGATCCGCACAGATACGCAGTATTTT. It specifies CASSPQGIRTDTQYF.